This T cell receptor beta chain comes out of a study of CD8 T cells in ankylosing spondylitis. Findings of the study overall: According to the report, clones linked to the disease were significantly enriched in matched synovial fluid samples taken from ankylosing spondylitis patients. The disease-linked clones had a CD8+ phenotype and low blood frequencies. Earlier work had already found some motif variants in reactive arthritis synovial fluid and blood. Seemingly distinctive of ankylosing spondylitis blood was a TCR beta motif formed by eight highly homologous variants.

This clonotype was counted only a few times. The antigen is not known. In TCRdb, the 5' RACE reads were re-called with MiXCR into one record per CDR3 protein. The sample includes more than 300,000 distinct CDR3 sequences, around 7.6% of them seen just once. CDR1 is WSHSY, CDR2 SAAADI, per germline. This CDR3 comprises 15 residues. V shed 7 bases, J shed 1 base, and the junction held 2 bases outside the gene matches. Material: blood, either unsorted or a sorted T cell fraction (not recorded which). The chain joins TRBV10-2 to TRBJ2-5, with 14 bases that match TRBD2. This sequence was found in a male donor with ankylosing spondylitis. The CDR3 DNA reads as TGCGCCAGCACCGGACTAGCGGGAGGCCAAGAGACCCAGTACTTC. Its translation is CASTGLAGGQETQYF.